This TCR beta chain was sequenced in a study of T cell responses to AZD1222 COVID-19 vaccine. V was shortened by 3 bases and J by 7 bases, with 9 bases between the two germline ends. CDR3 length: 12 residues. The germline CDR1 and CDR2 sequences are KGHSY and FQNENV. Produced via immunoSEQ multiplex PCR; TCRdb's table is partial and in-frame only. The sample shows 150,000 to 200,000 clones, roughly 94% of them seen only once. Sequenced material: peripheral blood, taken 28 days after the second AZD1222 dose. The chain employs TRBV16 and TRBJ1-2; tentative D call: TRBD1 (6 bases). This receptor was taken from an adult who received the AZD1222 COVID-19 vaccine. The CDR3 DNA sequence: TGTGCCAGCAGCCAGGGGGCCGGTGGCTACACCTTC. This translates into CASSQGAGGYTF.